This T cell receptor beta chain was captured in a study of blood T cell repertoires in COVID-19. Across the whole study: The samples span acute and convalescent COVID-19 from the United States, Italy and Spain. PBMCs, B-cell-depleted T cells, or T cells provided the cDNA or gDNA that made up the material.

Authors' data handling: It was from reference gene primer amplification that nucleated cell counts were estimated. The table came from immunoSEQ multiplex PCR; TCRdb's copy has only in-frame clones and leaves some out. That table furnishes V, J and clone size, whereas the DNA furnished D and trimming. The sample consists of tens of thousands of clones, roughly four fifths of them appearing once. CDR3 size: 14 residues. Looked up from germline, CDR1 is SGHRS and CDR2 is YFSETQ. The V gene end was trimmed by 4 bases and the J gene end by 3 bases; junction bases not matched to a gene: 3. The rearrangement uses TRBV5-1 and TRBJ2-7, with 11 bases that match TRBD1. This sequence was found in a human donor in a cohort sampled during active COVID-19. The sequencing input was peripheral blood. The CDR3 region has the DNA TGCGCCAGCAGCGACGGGACAGGGGGCTACGAGCAGTACTTC. Protein product: CASSDGTGGYEQYF.